Following are 27 T cell receptor beta chains from one sample sequenced in a study of cytomegalovirus exposure and HLA in healthy donors. This PCR relied on a set of 60 Vbeta primers and 13 Jbeta primers. Method: immunoSEQ multiplex PCR; TCRdb's copy keeps in-frame clones and lacks some. Of about 150,000 clones listed, around 75% are singletons. The sequencing sample was made of PBMCs. These receptors all come from a male donor in good health and CMV-seronegative.

This clone was seen a few times. This sequence joins TRBV5-4 and TRBJ1-6; tentative D call: TRBD1 (5 bases). Germline V gene sequence: CDR1 SGHNT, CDR2 YYREEE (reference sequence). CDR3 length: 15 amino acids. Deletions cut 2 bases from V and 8 bases from J, with 14 bases between. The CDR3 coding sequence is TGTGCCAGCAGCTTAACGGGGGGGAGTTATTCACCCCTCCACTTT. Amino acids: CASSLTGGSYSPLHF.

About this clone itself: Additional DNA sequences in this sample encode the identical CDR3. V usage is TRBV27 and J usage is TRBJ2-7, with D possibly TRBD2 on 5 matching bases. There are 13 residues in the CDR3. Trimming cost V 3 bases and J 1 base, with 7 bases left between them. The V gene's germline CDR1 is MNHEY and CDR2 SMNVEV (reference sequence). CDR3 DNA: TGTGCCAGCAGTTTGACGGGGTCCTACGAGCAGTACTTC. Translated: CASSLTGSYEQYF.

This chain uses TRBV5-6 with TRBJ2-3, with 9 bases that match TRBD2. This CDR3 comprises 15 residues. V lost 2 bases, J lost 3 bases, and 4 bases stayed unmatched. CDR1 SGHDT and CDR2 YYEEEE come from the germline V gene. The CDR3 loop is CASSFPSGKTDTQYF. In nucleotides, the CDR3 is TGTGCCAGCAGCTTTCCTAGCGGGAAGACAGATACGCAGTATTTT.

The chain carries TRBV11-2 and TRBJ1-1; D is ambiguous. This CDR3 has 13 residues. Trimming shortened V by 0 bases and J by 10 bases, and 12 bases separated the two germline ends. CDR1 SGHAT and CDR2 FQNNGV come from the germline V gene. The CDR3: CASSLEAGWGAFF. Written as DNA, the CDR3 is TGTGCCAGCAGCTTAGAAGCGGGTTGGGGAGCTTTCTTT. Complete variable domain (other parts from reference TRBV11-2 and TRBJ1-1): EAGVAQSPRYKIIEKRQSVAFWCNPISGHATLYWYQQILGQGPKLLIQFQNNGVVDDSQLPKDRFSAERLKGVDSTLKIQPAKLEDSAVYLCASSLEAGWGAFFGQGTRLTVV.

This clone came up once. V and J are TRBV7-9 and TRBJ2-3; D not certain. V was pared by 1 base and J by 6 bases, with 5 bases between. Germline assignment: CDR1 SEHNR and CDR2 FQNEAQ (reference sequence). The CDR3 runs 12 residues. CDR3 bases: TGTGCCAGCAGCTTAGTGGAGGATACGCAGTATTTT. Translation gives CASSLVEDTQYF.

This rearrangement joins TRBV7-9 to TRBJ1-6; TRBD1 might be the D (5 bases). CDR1 and CDR2 from the germline V gene are SEHNR and FQNEAQ (reference sequence). Trimming left V 5 bases short and J 7 bases short, with 15 bases between. The CDR3 runs to 15 residues. CDR3: CASSVGTGGNSPLHF. The CDR3 region has the DNA TGTGCCAGCAGCGTGGGGACCGGAGGGAATTCACCCCTCCACTTT.

The V gene is TRBV6-4, the J gene TRBJ1-4; 9 bases map to TRBD1. Germline values: CDR1 MRHNA, CDR2 SNTAGT. The CDR3 consists of 16 residues. With 2 bases clipped from V and 8 bases from J, the junction kept 9 bases outside the gene matches. The CDR3 region has the DNA TGTGCCAGCAGTGACCGGGACAGGGCGCGATGGGAAAAACTGTTTTTT. Its protein is CASSDRDRARWEKLFF.

The chain recombines TRBV10-3 with TRBJ1-5; D ambiguous. V lost 0 bases to trimming and J lost 7 bases, with 13 bases between them. The CDR3 extends over 15 amino acids. Per germline, CDR1 ENHRY and CDR2 SYGVKD. DNA for the CDR3: TGTGCCATCAGTGAGTCGTATCCCTCCGAGCAGCCCCAGCATTTT. It is translated as CAISESYPSEQPQHF.

J is TRBJ1-1 and V is TRBV18; D is ambiguous. Germline V gives CDR1 KGHSH, CDR2 LQKENI. The V end was cut by 6 bases, the J end by 4 bases, with 12 bases between. The CDR3 consists of 13 residues. CDR3 sequence reads: CASSPWAGTEAFF. CDR3 DNA sequence: TGTGCCAGCTCCCCCTGGGCGGGCACTGAAGCTTTCTTT.

The chain recombines TRBV5-1 with TRBJ2-1; the D is unclear. The CDR3 extends over 15 amino acids. Germline V lookup: CDR1 SGHRS, CDR2 YFSETQ. Trimming took off 5 bases at V and 0 bases at J, with 12 bases between the two ends. For the CDR3, the DNA is TGCGCCAGCAGTTTGCAGGCGAACTCCTACAATGAGCAGTTCTTC. Protein product: CASSLQANSYNEQFF.

The chain has TRBV4-3 and TRBJ1-2, with 7 positions matching TRBD1. The CDR3 has 15 amino acids. Germline V gene lookup returns CDR1 LGHNA and CDR2 YSLEER. Trimming removed 0 bases from V and 4 bases from J; junction bases left unmatched: 5. The CDR3 sequence: CASSQDRQGGYGYTF. Written as DNA, the CDR3 is TGCGCCAGCAGCCAAGATAGACAGGGAGGCTATGGCTACACCTTC.

The chain carries TRBV2 and TRBJ2-1; 16 bases align to TRBD2. After removal of 11 bases from V and 7 bases from J, the junction contained 8 bases not matched to a gene. Germline assignment: CDR1 SNHLY and CDR2 FYNNEI. CDR3 size: 15 residues. Here the CDR3 reads CAGKPGLAGGNEQFF. The CDR3 bases are TGTGCCGGCAAACCGGGACTAGCGGGGGGGAATGAGCAGTTCTTC.

The gene calls are TRBV5-1 and TRBJ2-5; no definite D call. V was pared by 0 bases and J by 3 bases, with 9 bases between. Germline values: CDR1 SGHRS, CDR2 YFSETQ. The CDR3 extends over 14 amino acids. For the CDR3, the DNA is TGCGCCAGCAGCTTGGAGACGGCGGAAGAGACCCAGTACTTC. It encodes CASSLETAEETQYF.

This rearrangement joins TRBV25-1 to TRBJ2-1; 10 bases align to TRBD2. The ends lost 5 bases at V and 4 bases at J; junction bases unmatched: 5. This CDR3 region has 15 residues. Germline values: CDR1 MGHDK, CDR2 SYGVNS. The CDR3 nucleotides read TGTGCCAGCAGTACAACTAGCGGGACGTACAATGAGCAGTTCTTC. Protein sequence: CASSTTSGTYNEQFF.

The chain recombines TRBV6-5 with TRBJ2-5; TRBD1 matches at 9 bases. The end of the DNA is better explained by TRBJ2-7, so the J call may be wrong. Germline V gene data show CDR1 as MNHEY and CDR2 as SVGAGI. The CDR3 has 14 amino acids. The chain's CDR3 is CASSFLGTGYEQYF. The CDR3 DNA sequence: TGTGCCAGCAGTTTCTTAGGGACAGGGTACGAGCAGTACTTC.

This clone was detected a few times. The chain is built from TRBV27 and TRBJ2-3; D is undetermined. CDR1 MNHEY and CDR2 SMNVEV come from the germline V gene (reference sequence). Between the trimmed V and J ends, which lost 2 bases and 0 bases, there was a span of 6 bases. The CDR3 is made up of 14 amino acids. The CDR3 here is CASSLVASTDTQYF. In nucleotides, the CDR3 is TGTGCCAGCAGTTTAGTAGCAAGCACAGATACGCAGTATTTT.

This clone was observed a few times. V is TRBV5-1 and J is TRBJ2-3, with 7 bases that match TRBD1. This CDR3 region has 15 residues. After removal of 4 bases from V and 0 bases from J, the junction contained 5 bases not matched to a gene. The germline gives CDR1 SGHRS, CDR2 YFSETQ. The CDR3 spells CASSPGQTSTDTQYF. CDR3 nucleotide sequence: TGCGCCAGCAGCCCGGGACAGACTAGCACAGATACGCAGTATTTT.

The chain uses TRBV4-1 and TRBJ1-3; D might be TRBD1 (6 bases). Germline V gene lookup returns CDR1 MGHRA and CDR2 YSYEKL. The CDR3 is made up of 16 amino acids. Trimming took 4 bases from V and 1 from J, leaving 14 bases between them. The CDR3 reads CASSLQEQGSGNTIYF. CDR3 nucleotides: TGCGCCAGCAGCCTCCAGGAACAGGGATCTGGAAACACCATATATTTT.

This sequence joins TRBV5-1 and TRBJ2-2; TRBD2 agrees at 8 bases. This CDR3 contains 13 residues. The germline CDR1 and CDR2 sequences are SGHRS and YFSETQ. V gave up 5 bases and J gave up 7 bases; unmatched junction bases: 4. CDR3 nucleotide sequence: TGCGCCAGCAGTCGGGGGGGACACGGGGAGCTGTTTTTT. Its protein product is CASSRGGHGELFF.

The chain combines TRBV6-5 with TRBJ1-2, with 10 positions matching TRBD1. The J segment lost 6 bases and the V segment lost 1 base, leaving 8 bases of the junction unmatched. The CDR3 sequence is 16 residues long. CDR1 is MNHEY and CDR2 is SVGAGI in the germline V gene. CDR3 nucleotide sequence: TGTGCCAGCAGTTACTGGGGGACAGGGGATTTCGATGGCTACACCTTC. This translates into CASSYWGTGDFDGYTF.

This sequence joins TRBV25-1 and TRBJ1-4; TRBD1 is a possible D gene (6 bases). Germline V gene data show CDR1 as MGHDK and CDR2 as SYGVNS. V was clipped by 6 bases and J by 5 bases, with 16 bases between them. The CDR3 contains 15 residues. CDR3 protein: CASSPDRRVNEKLFF. In DNA, the CDR3 is TGTGCCAGCAGCCCAGACAGGCGGGTCAATGAAAAACTGTTTTTT.

The rearrangement uses TRBV28 and TRBJ2-7; 10 bases match TRBD2. In germline, CDR1 is MDHEN, CDR2 SYDVKM. This CDR3 spans 18 amino acids. J was trimmed by 4 bases and V by 8 bases; bases with no gene match: 20. CDR3 in amino acids: CASSSPQGSSGSMYEQYF. CDR3 DNA sequence: TGTGCCAGCTCCTCCCCCCAGGGGTCTAGCGGGAGTATGTACGAGCAGTACTTC.

This clone was recorded a few times. Written as DNA, the CDR3 is TGTGCCAGCAGTTACCGGGGAGGGACCTATGGCTACACCTTC. The encoded protein is CASSYRGGTYGYTF. The chain employs TRBV6-6 and TRBJ1-2; TRBD1 might be the D (5 bases). The CDR3 is 14 residues long. Germline V gene lookup returns CDR1 MNHNY and CDR2 SVGAGI (reference sequence). Trimming removed 2 bases at V and 4 bases at J, with 11 bases between.

This clone was seen only once. This chain connects TRBV5-6 to TRBJ2-5; the match to TRBD1 covers 7 bases. The J call may be incorrect, as the DNA end agrees better with TRBJ2-7. Germline assignment: CDR1 SGHDT and CDR2 YYEEEE. This CDR3 comprises 15 residues. The CDR3 spells CASSRRQGRVYEQYF. The CDR3 DNA sequence: TGTGCCAGCAGCCGGAGACAGGGTCGCGTCTACGAGCAGTACTTC.

The rearrangement uses TRBV28 and TRBJ1-4; maybe TRBD1 (5 bases). Germline CDR1 reads MDHEN; CDR2 reads SYDVKM. V was clipped by 6 bases and J by 3 bases, with 26 bases between them. The CDR3 runs to 19 residues. This CDR3 is CASRKLRVQALAANEKLFF. The CDR3, as DNA: TGTGCCAGCAGGAAACTCAGGGTGCAGGCATTGGCTGCTAATGAAAAACTGTTTTTT.

On this clone itself: The junction differs from germline at one of its ends, possibly a read error. Other DNA sequences in the sample encode the same CDR3. The chain carries TRBV28 and TRBJ1-6; D might be TRBD1 (5 bases). CDR3 size: 15 residues. The germline CDR1 and CDR2 sequences are MDHEN and SYDVKM. CDR3 protein: CASSLSAGIYSPLHF. The CDR3 nucleotides are TGTGCCAGCAGCTTATCGGCAGGGATTTATTCACCCCTCCACTTT.

The chain links TRBV7-3 to TRBJ2-3; D possibly corresponds to TRBD2 (6 bases). This CDR3 comprises 15 residues. Germline lookup yields CDR1 SGHTA and CDR2 FQGTGA. The V and J ends lost 5 bases and 0 bases respectively, with 12 bases between them. Written as DNA, the CDR3 is TGTGCCAGCAGCACCGGGGACTCTAGCACAGATACGCAGTATTTT. The encoded protein is CASSTGDSSTDTQYF.